Below, 23 T cell receptor beta chains from the same sample are listed, as sequenced in a study of blood T cell repertoires in COVID-19 (dated by TCRdb to the early 2020s). The protocol used for the library was the immunoSEQ multiplex PCR assay. Entries here come from immuneACCESS through TCRdb and include only in-frame sequences with V and J called. Some clones fail to appear in such tables; in the studies checked, an unresolved V gene covers under half of the shortfall, and the cause of the remainder is unknown. The sample table lists about 190,000 clones, around 83% of them with a count of one. Under 4% of the sample is held by the ten biggest clonotypes. The sequencing input was PBMCs or T cells enriched from blood (not recorded which). Receptor source: a woman younger than 45 who had been exposed to COVID-19.

The chain uses TRBV6-4 and TRBJ2-1, with TRBD2 matching over 7 bases. The CDR3 runs 15 residues. Trimming removed 5 bases from V and 4 bases from J; junction bases left unmatched: 8. Germline values: CDR1 MRHNA, CDR2 SNTAGT. CDR3 DNA: TGTGCCAGCAGTAAAAGCGGGGAACCATACAATGAGCAGTTCTTC. Its protein is CASSKSGEPYNEQFF.

The V and J genes are TRBV4-3 and TRBJ2-7; 7 positions agree with TRBD1. With V trimmed by 1 base and J by 4 bases, 7 bases remained unmatched. There are 15 residues in the CDR3. In germline, CDR1 is LGHNA, CDR2 YSLEER. The CDR3: CASSQGETGLYEQYF. The CDR3 DNA reads TGCGCCAGCAGCCAAGGGGAGACAGGGCTGTACGAGCAGTACTTC.

The J gene is TRBJ2-7, the V gene TRBV7-2, with 8 bases that match TRBD1. J was trimmed by 4 bases and V by 5 bases; bases with no gene match: 16. This CDR3 is built from 17 residues. The germline V gene has CDR1 SGHTA and CDR2 FQGNSA. The CDR3 region has the DNA TGTGCCAGCAGCCATCCAAGCGCCAGGACAGGGAGGTACGAGCAGTACTTC. Protein sequence: CASSHPSARTGRYEQYF.

Regarding this clone: The junction shows a germline mismatch at one end, possibly a read error. The chain combines TRBV6-2 or TRBV6-3 with TRBJ1-6, with D maybe TRBD1 (5 bases). The germline V gene encodes CDR1 MNHEY and CDR2 SVGEGT. CDR3 length: 15 residues. The CDR3 sequence is CASSEGRLPGLEVTF. Written as DNA, the CDR3 is TGTGCCAGCAGTGAGGGACGTCTACCGGGACTCGAGGTAACCTTT.

The chain couples TRBV3-1 (or the pseudogene TRBV3-2) to TRBJ1-2; the D is unclear. This CDR3 spans 12 amino acids. Germline assignment: CDR1 LGHDT and CDR2 YNNKEL (reference sequence). Trimming left V 5 bases short and J 4 bases short, with 8 bases between. CDR3 nucleotides: TGTGCCAGCAGCATAGATTCCTATGGCTACACCTTC. Its protein product is CASSIDSYGYTF.

The chain employs TRBV4-3 and TRBJ1-2; TRBD1 matches 8 bases. The CDR3 has 14 residues. The ends lost 6 bases at V and 2 bases at J; junction bases unmatched: 5. Germline CDR1 reads LGHNA; CDR2 reads YSLEER. The CDR3 region is CASSQGAVNYGYTF. For the CDR3, the DNA is TGCGCCAGCAGTCAGGGGGCAGTCAACTATGGCTACACCTTC.

The chain couples TRBV4-1 to TRBJ1-3, with a weak D call TRBD1 (5 bases). CDR1 and CDR2 (germline): MGHRA, YSYEKL. This CDR3 is built from 12 residues. V lost 7 bases and J 6 bases, leaving 10 bases between the germline ends. CDR3 protein: CASMSGANTIYF. CDR3 nucleotides: TGCGCCAGCATGAGCGGGGCAAACACCATATATTTT.

The rearrangement joins TRBV4-1 to TRBJ1-5, with a weak D call TRBD1 (5 bases). Germline assignment: CDR1 MGHRA and CDR2 YSYEKL. The V and J ends lost 4 bases and 7 bases respectively, with 17 bases between them. This CDR3 comprises 15 residues. The CDR3 nucleotides read TGCGCCAGCAGCCCGGGGGGAAGGGACGACCAGCCCCAGCATTTT. Residues: CASSPGGRDDQPQHF.

The chain carries TRBV9 and TRBJ1-2; 8 bases line up with TRBD1. The CDR3 runs to 14 residues. V shed 5 bases, J shed 8 bases, and the junction held 11 bases outside the gene matches. Germline-derived CDR1 and CDR2 are SGDLS and YYNGEE. The CDR3, as DNA: TGTGCCAGCAGTGCCCGGGACAGGCTTCGGGGCTACACCTTC. This codes for CASSARDRLRGYTF.

CDR3 protein: CASSLERAGGGYTF. The CDR3, as DNA: TGCGCCAGCAGCTTGGAAAGGGCCGGAGGTGGCTACACCTTC. J is TRBJ1-2 and V is TRBV5-1; D not certain. Deletions cut 0 bases from V and 7 bases from J, with 13 bases between. This CDR3 is built from 14 residues. The germline V gene encodes CDR1 SGHRS and CDR2 YFSETQ.

This rearrangement joins TRBV12-3 or TRBV12-4 to TRBJ1-2, with D possibly being TRBD1 (6 bases). The V end was cut by 7 bases, the J end by 2 bases, with 11 bases between. The CDR3 totals 13 residues. The DNA for the CDR3 is TGTGCCAGCATACGGGGGGCGAACTATGGCTACACCTTC. Amino acids: CASIRGANYGYTF.

This clone was observed once. The chain joins TRBV5-4 to TRBJ2-5, with TRBD2 matching over 11 bases. With V trimmed by 3 bases and J by 5 bases, 3 bases remained unmatched. CDR1 is SGHNT, CDR2 YYREEE, per germline (reference sequence). The CDR3 has 14 amino acids. The CDR3 DNA reads as TGTGCCAGCAGCTCTAGCGGGGGGCCCGAGACCCAGTACTTC. The encoded protein is CASSSSGGPETQYF.

This clone was counted once. The chain is built from TRBV14 and TRBJ2-5, with a tentative D call TRBD2 (6 bases). The CDR3 covers 15 residues. CDR1 is SGHDN and CDR2 is FVKESK in the germline V gene. V lost 4 bases, J lost 2 bases, and 14 bases lay in between. The CDR3 sequence is CASSRGRDFQETQYF. CDR3 DNA: TGTGCCAGCAGCCGGGGCCGGGACTTTCAAGAGACCCAGTACTTC.

V gene TRBV4-3 combines with J gene TRBJ2-6; 8 positions match TRBD1. This CDR3 contains 18 residues. J was trimmed by 4 bases and V by 0 bases; bases with no gene match: 8. CDR1 and CDR2 (germline): LGHNA, YSLEER. CDR3 sequence reads: CASSQEVQGALGANVLTF. CDR3 sequence (DNA): TGCGCCAGCAGCCAAGAGGTTCAGGGGGCCCTAGGGGCCAACGTCCTGACTTTC.

The rearrangement joins TRBV9 to TRBJ2-1; D is perhaps TRBD1 (7 bases). This CDR3 spans 15 amino acids. The germline V gene has CDR1 SGDLS and CDR2 YYNGEE. V was clipped by 0 bases and J by 4 bases, with 11 bases between them. In DNA form, the CDR3 reads TGTGCCAGCAGCGTAGAGGGGGGACAGTACAATGAGCAGTTCTTC. Translated: CASSVEGGQYNEQFF.

This chain connects TRBV18 to TRBJ2-7; 9 bases are a match to TRBD1. Germline V gene lookup returns CDR1 KGHSH and CDR2 LQKENI. V shed 3 bases and J 2 bases; nucleotides not matched to a gene: 8. The CDR3 covers 16 residues. The CDR3 DNA reads TGTGCCAGCTCACCGGGACCCGGGACAGGGACCTACGAGCAGTACTTC. Amino acid sequence: CASSPGPGTGTYEQYF.

Comments on this clone: Its ends do not fully match the called genes, so a read error is possible. V and J are TRBV27 and TRBJ2-7; maybe TRBD2 (5 bases). The germline CDR1 and CDR2 sequences are MNHEY and SMNVEV (reference sequence). The CDR3 runs 13 residues. The CDR3 bases are TGTGCCAGCAGTTTTTCTAGCTCCCACGAGCAGTACTTC. Translation gives CASSFSSSHEQYF.

This chain connects TRBV19 to TRBJ2-2, with 7 bases identical to TRBD1. J lost 8 bases, V lost 5 bases, and 11 bases had no gene match. The CDR3 length is 15 residues. Germline CDR1 reads LNHDA; CDR2 reads SQIVND (reference sequence). CDR3 in amino acids: CASSSGQRISGELFF. Written as DNA, the CDR3 is TGTGCCAGTAGTTCGGGACAGAGGATTTCTGGGGAGCTGTTTTTT.

The chain is built from TRBV7-8 and TRBJ1-3; 7 positions match TRBD1. Per the germline V gene, CDR1 is SGHVS and CDR2 is FQNEAQ. The CDR3 loop spans 16 amino acids. Trimming took 4 bases from V and 8 from J; bases not matched to a gene: 14. This chain's CDR3 is CASSSSPGQGEYTIYF. DNA of the CDR3: TGTGCCAGCAGCTCCTCACCGGGCCAGGGGGAATACACCATATATTTT.

This chain joins TRBV7-9 and TRBJ2-7; weak D call: TRBD2 (5 bases). V was cut by 1 base and J by 0 bases, with 22 bases left in between. Germline CDR1 and CDR2: SEHNR and FQNEAQ (reference sequence). CDR3 length: 19 residues. The CDR3 DNA sequence: TGTGCCAGCAGCTTAGGAGGGATAGGGTACGGCGACCACTCCTACGAGCAGTACTTC. This encodes CASSLGGIGYGDHSYEQYF.

In nucleotides, the CDR3 is TGTGCCAGCAGTCCATATACAGGGGACTTTTATGGCTACACCTTC. It specifies CASSPYTGDFYGYTF. The chain combines TRBV27 with TRBJ1-2; the match to TRBD1 covers 7 bases. Germline CDR1 and CDR2: MNHEY and SMNVEV (reference sequence). V was pared by 5 bases and J by 5 bases, with 11 bases of the junction left unmatched. CDR3 size: 15 residues.

In this sample, this clone turned up a few times. This rearrangement joins TRBV19 to TRBJ1-1; D is unclear. V was clipped by 6 bases and J by 1 base, with 12 bases between them. Germline values: CDR1 LNHDA, CDR2 SQIVND (reference sequence). This CDR3 comprises 14 residues. The CDR3 DNA reads TGTGCCAGTAGCACCCAAGGCGGGAACACTGAAGCTTTCTTT. The encoded protein is CASSTQGGNTEAFF.

The chain joins TRBV18 to TRBJ1-5; tentative D call: TRBD1 (5 bases). CDR3 length: 15 amino acids. Germline assignment: CDR1 KGHSH and CDR2 LQKENI. With 2 bases removed from V and 6 bases from J, the gap between germline ends came to 14 bases. The CDR3 here is CASSPGAAAGQPQHF. The CDR3 DNA sequence: TGTGCCAGCTCACCAGGGGCGGCCGCCGGTCAGCCCCAGCATTTT.